These 20 T cell receptor beta chains came from one sample sequenced in a study of cytomegalovirus exposure and HLA in healthy donors. The PCR was carried out with 60 Vbeta primers and 13 Jbeta primers. Assay used: immunoSEQ multiplex PCR; TCRdb lists only in-frame clones, some missing. The sample has approximately 200,000 clones, more than 75% seen once. The sample comprised PBMCs. These receptors came from a human donor in good health.

The CDR3 bases are TGTGCCAGCAGCTCCTCCGGGACAGGGGCGATAAACACTGAAGCTTTCTTT. Translation: CASSSSGTGAINTEAFF. V usage is TRBV7-8 and J usage is TRBJ1-1, with 10 bases identical to TRBD1. Germline-derived CDR1 and CDR2 are SGHVS and FQNEAQ. V trimming: 4 bases; J trimming: 2 bases; junction bases outside the gene matches: 10. The CDR3 loop spans 17 amino acids.

V is TRBV10-3 and J is TRBJ2-7, with TRBD2 matching over 11 bases. This CDR3 has 13 residues. The ends lost 6 bases at V and 3 bases at J; junction bases unmatched: 1. Germline values: CDR1 ENHRY, CDR2 SYGVKD. In nucleotides, the CDR3 is TGTGCCATCAGGGGACTAGCGGACTACGAGCAGTACTTC. It translates to CAIRGLADYEQYF.

The V gene is TRBV30, the J gene TRBJ2-1; TRBD2 matches at 8 bases. Germline V gene data show CDR1 as GTSNPN and CDR2 as SVGIG (reference sequence). The CDR3 consists of 15 residues. The ends lost 3 bases at V and 9 bases at J; junction bases unmatched: 13. The CDR3 DNA reads TGTGCCTGGAGCCGGTCGGGAGGGGCCCTGGGTGAGCAGTTCTTC. It translates to CAWSRSGGALGEQFF.

This clone came up once. This sequence joins TRBV28 and TRBJ2-7; 16 bases fit TRBD2. The ends lost 2 bases at V and 5 bases at J; junction bases unmatched: 9. Germline V gene sequence: CDR1 MDHEN, CDR2 SYDVKM. This CDR3 region has 18 residues. DNA of the CDR3: TGTGCCAGCAGTTTAGGGGGACTAGCGGGAGGGAGGGTCCACGAGCAGTACTTC. Protein: CASSLGGLAGGRVHEQYF.

In this sample, this clone turned up once. The chain combines TRBV6-6 with TRBJ2-7, with TRBD2 identical over 12 bases. V was pared by 7 bases and J by 0 bases, with 7 bases of the junction left unmatched. Germline V lookup: CDR1 MNHNY, CDR2 SVGAGI (reference sequence). This CDR3 is 16 amino acids long. The DNA of the CDR3 is TGTGCCAGCACTCCCGGGGGACTAGCGGGCTCCTACGAGCAGTACTTC. Protein sequence: CASTPGGLAGSYEQYF.

V is TRBV6-1 and J is TRBJ2-7; D possibly corresponds to TRBD2 (5 bases). This CDR3 has 12 amino acids. Germline V gives CDR1 MNHNS, CDR2 SASEGT. With 6 bases removed from V and 4 bases from J, the gap between germline ends came to 10 bases. CDR3 DNA sequence: TGTGCCAGCAGCGGTACGGGGTACGAGCAGTACTTC. Its protein product is CASSGTGYEQYF.

The chain couples TRBV4-2 to TRBJ2-7; D gene ambiguous. The CDR3 totals 15 residues. Germline CDR1 LGHNA, CDR2 YNFKEQ. V lost 0 bases to trimming and J lost 5 bases, with 14 bases between them. Written as DNA, the CDR3 is TGTGCCAGCAGCCAAGATCTTGGAGATCACGACGAGCAGTACTTC. This codes for CASSQDLGDHDEQYF.

Regarding this clone: Germline and junction disagree at one end, which may indicate a read error. The chain couples TRBV7-9 to TRBJ1-2, with TRBD1 matching 10 bases. The CDR3 has 13 residues. Looked up from germline, CDR1 is SEHNR and CDR2 is FQNEAQ (reference sequence). The CDR3 DNA follows: TGTTCCAGCAGCTTAGGACAGGGGGATGGCTACACCTTC. The encoded protein is CSSSLGQGDGYTF.

The chain is built from TRBV6-6 and TRBJ2-1, with TRBD2 matching 9 bases. Germline V gives CDR1 MNHNY, CDR2 SVGAGI (reference sequence). The V and J ends lost 4 bases and 7 bases, in that order; junction bases with no gene match: 11. The CDR3 totals 16 residues. Here the CDR3 DNA reads TGTGCCAGCAGTTCCGCGGGGGGGGCAGAGATAAATGAGCAGTTCTTC. Its protein product is CASSSAGGAEINEQFF.

The chain is built from TRBV12-5 and TRBJ2-3; perhaps TRBD1 as D (7 bases). In germline, CDR1 is LGHNT, CDR2 FRNRAP. CDR3 length: 16 residues. Trimming left V 6 bases short and J 9 bases short, with 25 bases between. CDR3 DNA: TGTGCTAGTGGCAGGAGGGACAGCGAGCCGAGTGGCACGCAGTATTTT. The encoded protein is CASGRRDSEPSGTQYF.

The rearrangement links TRBV21-1 to TRBJ2-7; TRBD2 is the table's D call and was not checked against the DNA. TRBV21-1 is shown as a pseudogene. The CDR3 length is 15 residues. The CDR3 protein is CASSLSGTSEYEQYF. In DNA, the CDR3 is TGTGCCAGCAGCCTATCCGGGACTAGCGAATACGAGCAGTACTTC.

Details on this clone: Germline and junction disagree at one end, which may indicate a read error. The chain combines TRBV7-7 with TRBJ2-3; 13 nucleotides agree with TRBD2. The germline CDR1 and CDR2 sequences are SSHAT and FNYEAQ (reference sequence). CDR3 length: 16 amino acids. In DNA form, the CDR3 reads TGTGCTAGCAGCCCCTCGGGACTAGCGGGGTTAGATACGCAGTATTTT. Translating it yields CASSPSGLAGLDTQYF.

This chain uses TRBV4-3 with TRBJ1-3; 7 bases fit TRBD1. The CDR3 extends over 17 amino acids. Germline V gene data show CDR1 as LGHNA and CDR2 as YSLEER. Germline trimming cut 0 bases from V and 0 bases from J; bases unmatched to any gene: 5. CDR3 in DNA: TGCGCCAGCAGCCAAGAGGCAGGGGGGATCTCTGGAAACACCATATATTTT. Amino acids: CASSQEAGGISGNTIYF.

V gene TRBV6-5 combines with J gene TRBJ2-7, with D tentatively TRBD2 (5 bases). The germline V gene encodes CDR1 MNHEY and CDR2 SVGAGI. This CDR3 comprises 14 residues. V shed 0 bases and J shed 6 bases, with 12 bases lying between them. CDR3 nucleotide sequence: TGTGCCAGCAGTTACTCGACGGGGTTCTCCGAGCAGTACTTC. It specifies CASSYSTGFSEQYF.

This chain joins TRBV2 and TRBJ2-6, with 9 bases identical to TRBD1. The V gene's germline CDR1 is SNHLY and CDR2 FYNNEI. The CDR3 runs to 15 residues. V shed 6 bases and J 6 bases; nucleotides not matched to a gene: 6. CDR3 loop: CASRPQGALANVLTF. For the CDR3, the DNA is TGTGCCAGCAGGCCACAGGGGGCGCTGGCCAACGTCCTGACTTTC.

CDR3: CASSQLAGGPIPYEQYF. DNA of the CDR3: TGCGCCAGCAGCCAGCTAGCGGGAGGGCCGATTCCCTACGAGCAGTACTTC. This chain links TRBV4-1 with TRBJ2-7; 12 positions agree with TRBD2. From germline, CDR1 is MGHRA and CDR2 YSYEKL. V lost 3 bases, J lost 2 bases, and 8 bases stayed unmatched. The CDR3 has 17 amino acids.

V and J are TRBV4-3 and TRBJ1-3, with a tentative D call TRBD1 (5 bases). V shed 0 bases and J shed 2 bases, with 11 bases lying between them. Germline-derived CDR1 and CDR2 are LGHNA and YSLEER. This CDR3 has 16 residues. The CDR3 nucleotides are TGCGCCAGCAGCCAAGATGGTACAGGACCTGGAAACACCATATATTTT. This sequence encodes CASSQDGTGPGNTIYF.

This clone came up once. This chain uses TRBV29-1 with TRBJ2-3, with 15 bases lining up with TRBD2. J lost 1 base, V lost 3 bases, and 5 bases had no gene match. The CDR3 covers 17 residues. Germline-derived CDR1 and CDR2 are SQVTM and ANQGSEA. CDR3 nucleotides: TGCAGCGTTGAGGGGACTAGCGGGAGGTTGGGCACAGATACGCAGTATTTT. This sequence encodes CSVEGTSGRLGTDTQYF.

This clone has a single count. The chain links TRBV19 to TRBJ2-5; TRBD1 matches at 7 bases. The V segment lost 5 bases and the J segment 2 bases; nucleotides outside the gene matches: 2. The germline gives CDR1 LNHDA, CDR2 SQIVND (reference sequence). This CDR3 is 13 amino acids long. CDR3 residues: CASSGTVQETQYF. In nucleotides, the CDR3 is TGTGCCAGTAGTGGGACAGTTCAAGAGACCCAGTACTTC.

The J gene is TRBJ2-1, the V gene TRBV6-4; the match to TRBD2 covers 8 bases. Germline CDR1 reads MRHNA; CDR2 reads SNTAGT. The V and J ends lost 4 bases and 0 bases, in that order; junction bases with no gene match: 5. The CDR3 runs to 16 residues. This chain's CDR3 is CASSAELADSYNEQFF. CDR3 DNA: TGTGCCAGCAGTGCCGAACTAGCGGACTCCTACAATGAGCAGTTCTTC.